The 28 T cell receptor beta chains below come from one sample, sequenced in a study of cytomegalovirus exposure and HLA in healthy donors. PCR used 60 Vbeta primers and 13 Jbeta primers. The table came from immunoSEQ multiplex PCR; TCRdb's copy has only in-frame clones and leaves some out. The table records roughly 93,000 clones, more than 60% of them present only once. Source material: PBMCs. Source of these receptors: a human donor in good health.

This clone came up a few times. The chain uses TRBV12-5 and TRBJ2-1; tentatively, D is TRBD2 (7 bases). CDR1 is LGHNT and CDR2 is FRNRAP in the germline V gene. This CDR3 has 14 amino acids. Trimming left V 4 bases short and J 4 bases short, with 11 bases between. Written as DNA, the CDR3 is TGTGCTAGTGGTTCGGGGGGCAAGTACAATGAGCAGTTCTTC. This gives the protein CASGSGGKYNEQFF.

There are many counts of this clone. The chain uses TRBV27 and TRBJ2-7; D may be TRBD1 (5 bases). The CDR3 is 14 residues long. V gave up 5 bases and J gave up 1 base, with 12 bases separating them. Germline V gene data show CDR1 as MNHEY and CDR2 as SMNVEV (reference sequence). The CDR3 region has the DNA TGTGCCAGCAGTGCCCAGGGTGAGTCCTACGAGCAGTACTTC. It encodes CASSAQGESYEQYF.

This clone has just a few counts. The genes are TRBV5-1 and TRBJ1-1; 7 nucleotides align to TRBD1. The CDR3 consists of 15 residues. With V trimmed by 2 bases and J by 1 base, 5 bases remained unmatched. The V gene's germline CDR1 is SGHRS and CDR2 YFSETQ. The CDR3 sequence: CASSLSTGTNTEAFF. The CDR3 DNA sequence: TGCGCCAGCAGCTTATCGACAGGGACGAACACTGAAGCTTTCTTT.

The V and J genes are TRBV4-2 and TRBJ1-2; 8 nucleotides align to TRBD1. CDR1 LGHNA and CDR2 YNFKEQ come from the germline V gene. The V and J ends lost 3 bases and 2 bases, in that order; junction bases with no gene match: 5. The CDR3 is 15 amino acids. The CDR3 region is CASSQDGQGNYGYTF. CDR3 DNA: TGTGCCAGCAGCCAGGACGGACAGGGAAACTATGGCTACACCTTC.

Turning to this clone: At one of its ends the junction is not consistent with the germline gene, which may arise from a read error. V usage is TRBV6-6 and J usage is TRBJ1-1; TRBD1 is a possible D gene (5 bases). The CDR3 extends over 14 amino acids. Germline-derived CDR1 and CDR2 are MNHNY and SVGAGI (reference sequence). CDR3 residues: CASSSRVMNTEAFF. In DNA, the CDR3 is TGTGCCAGCAGTTCCAGGGTTATGAATACTGAAGCTTTCTTT.

The chain combines TRBV30 with TRBJ2-3; D gene ambiguous. The V gene's germline CDR1 is GTSNPN and CDR2 SVGIG (reference sequence). V was clipped by 0 bases and J by 2 bases, with 9 bases between them. The CDR3 runs to 14 residues. CDR3 residues: CAWSVLMDTDTQYF. CDR3 sequence (DNA): TGTGCCTGGAGTGTACTAATGGACACAGATACGCAGTATTTT.

The chain employs TRBV10-1 and TRBJ2-5; D is ambiguous. The J call may be wrong; the DNA end is better matched by TRBJ2-7. The CDR3 consists of 12 residues. The germline V gene encodes CDR1 WNHNN and CDR2 SYGVQD (reference sequence). CDR3 in amino acids: CASSPEWGEQYF. The CDR3 DNA reads as TGCGCCAGCAGCCCCGAGTGGGGCGAGCAGTACTTC.

CDR3 sequence reads: CASSLGSQSNYGYTF. The CDR3 nucleotides are TGTGCCAGCAGCTTAGGCTCACAGTCTAACTATGGCTACACCTTC. V usage is TRBV7-8 and J usage is TRBJ1-2, with D unclear. Germline assignment: CDR1 SGHVS and CDR2 FQNEAQ. This CDR3 has 15 residues. The ends were cut back, 1 base at V and 0 bases at J, with 9 bases in the middle.

In its sample, this clone was seen a few times. This chain uses TRBV30 with TRBJ1-1, with D uncertain. Germline CDR1 GTSNPN, CDR2 SVGIG (reference sequence). The V gene lost 3 bases and the J gene lost 4 bases, with 9 bases spanning the gap. The CDR3 covers 12 residues. The CDR3 sequence: CAWSQRVTEAFF. As DNA, the CDR3 is TGTGCCTGGAGCCAACGGGTCACTGAAGCTTTCTTT.

The gene calls are TRBV7-9 and TRBJ1-1, with 9 bases lining up with TRBD1. CDR1 is SEHNR and CDR2 is FQNEAQ in the germline V gene (reference sequence). J was trimmed by 7 bases and V by 3 bases; bases with no gene match: 9. There are 15 residues in the CDR3. The CDR3 region is CASSFRGQGTFEAFF. The CDR3 DNA reads TGTGCCAGCAGCTTTAGAGGACAGGGGACCTTTGAAGCTTTCTTT.

The rearrangement joins TRBV4-1 to TRBJ2-7, with TRBD2 identical over 7 bases. The V gene end was trimmed by 4 bases and the J gene end by 2 bases; junction bases not matched to a gene: 8. This CDR3 spans 15 amino acids. Germline CDR1 and CDR2: MGHRA and YSYEKL. The CDR3 nucleotides read TGCGCCAGCAGCCCGGCCGGGGACTACCCCTACGAGCAGTACTTC. This gives the protein CASSPAGDYPYEQYF.

This clone was detected a few times. The J gene is TRBJ1-5, the V gene TRBV14, with D tentatively TRBD1 (5 bases). Trimming stripped 0 bases from V and 0 bases from J, with 24 bases between. This CDR3 region has 21 residues. Per the germline V gene, CDR1 is SGHDN and CDR2 is FVKESK. The CDR3 coding sequence is TGTGCCAGCAGCCAAGAAAGATTAGGCAGGGCCACACTTAATAGCAATCAGCCCCAGCATTTT. It codes for CASSQERLGRATLNSNQPQHF.

This sequence joins TRBV19 and TRBJ2-7; 8 bases map to TRBD2. The J segment lost 3 bases and the V segment lost 3 bases, leaving 10 bases of the junction unmatched. CDR3 size: 16 residues. The V gene's germline CDR1 is LNHDA and CDR2 SQIVND (reference sequence). Written as DNA, the CDR3 is TGTGCCAGTAGTATTCAACCCAGCGGGGGATTCTACGAGCAGTACTTC. It translates to CASSIQPSGGFYEQYF.

The chain employs TRBV5-1 and TRBJ1-2, with 7 bases lining up with TRBD1. After removal of 4 bases from V and 2 bases from J, the junction contained 8 bases not matched to a gene. Per the germline V gene, CDR1 is SGHRS and CDR2 is YFSETQ. The CDR3 runs 15 residues. The CDR3 spells CASSPRQGLNYGYTF. In DNA form, the CDR3 reads TGCGCCAGCAGCCCCAGACAGGGACTCAACTATGGCTACACCTTC.

The CDR3 sequence is CASSEVLAKNIQYF. In DNA form, the CDR3 reads TGTGCCAGCAGTGAAGTACTAGCCAAAAACATTCAGTACTTC. The genes are TRBV6-1 and TRBJ2-4, with D uncertain. This CDR3 contains 14 residues. The V end lost 1 base, the J end lost 0 bases, and 4 bases lay between the germline ends. Germline lookup yields CDR1 MNHNS and CDR2 SASEGT.

V usage is TRBV5-1 and J usage is TRBJ1-4, with 7 bases matching TRBD1. The CDR3 runs to 15 residues. Germline V gives CDR1 SGHRS, CDR2 YFSETQ. V was pared by 0 bases and J by 5 bases, with 4 bases of the junction left unmatched. The CDR3 reads CASSLVGTENEKLFF. CDR3 in DNA: TGCGCCAGCAGCTTGGTGGGGACAGAAAATGAAAAACTGTTTTTT.

The chain couples TRBV9 to TRBJ1-2; perhaps TRBD1 as D (6 bases). The germline V gene encodes CDR1 SGDLS and CDR2 YYNGEE. V was trimmed by 0 bases and J by 10 bases, leaving 16 bases between them. CDR3 length: 14 amino acids. CDR3 coding DNA: TGTGCCAGCAGCGTAGTAGGGACACCCATTGACTACACCTTC. The encoded protein is CASSVVGTPIDYTF.

This clone was picked up a small number of times. The V call is TRBV6-4, the J call TRBJ1-5; no firm D call. V gave up 2 bases and J gave up 4 bases, with 6 bases separating them. Germline V gene lookup returns CDR1 MRHNA and CDR2 SNTAGT. This CDR3 spans 13 amino acids. The DNA of the CDR3 is TGTGCCAGCAGTGACGAGCCTAATCAGCCCCAGCATTTT. Its protein is CASSDEPNQPQHF.

The V and J genes are TRBV30 and TRBJ2-1; 8 bases are shared with TRBD2. This CDR3 contains 15 residues. CDR1 GTSNPN and CDR2 SVGIG come from the germline V gene (reference sequence). Trimming cost V 0 bases and J 2 bases; bases outside gene matches: 3. The CDR3 is CAWSVQAGAYNEQFF. CDR3 coding DNA: TGTGCCTGGAGTGTACAAGCGGGAGCCTACAATGAGCAGTTCTTC.

This clone was picked up one time. V gene TRBV9 combines with J gene TRBJ1-3, with D possibly matching TRBD1 (5 bases). There are 16 residues in the CDR3. The germline V gene encodes CDR1 SGDLS and CDR2 YYNGEE. Trimming stripped 0 bases from V and 1 base from J, with 11 bases between. The CDR3 region has the DNA TGTGCCAGCAGCGTAGAAGATAACAGGTCTGGAAACACCATATATTTT. It is translated as CASSVEDNRSGNTIYF.

The chain is built from TRBV2 and TRBJ2-2; TRBD1 might be the D (5 bases). Per the germline V gene, CDR1 is SNHLY and CDR2 is FYNNEI. V shed 4 bases and J shed 5 bases, with 14 bases lying between them. The CDR3 spans 15 residues. CDR3 nucleotides: TGTGCCAGCAGTGGACAGCCCATAAGTACCGGGGAGCTGTTTTTT. It codes for CASSGQPISTGELFF.

This clone was counted a single time. One junction end disagrees with the germline gene, perhaps due to a read error. This chain uses TRBV7-9 with TRBJ2-7, with D unclear. This CDR3 is 16 amino acids long. CDR1 and CDR2 from the germline V gene are SEHNR and FQNEAQ (reference sequence). For the CDR3, the DNA is TGTTCCAGCAGCTTATCTTCTGTTTCGGTTGACTACGAGCAGTACTTC. Its translation is CSSSLSSVSVDYEQYF.

This chain links TRBV7-8 with TRBJ2-3, with a possible D match to TRBD2 (6 bases). The CDR3 spans 14 residues. V dropped 1 base and J dropped 4 bases, with 9 bases sitting between them. Germline lookup yields CDR1 SGHVS and CDR2 FQNEAQ. The CDR3 region is CASSLVGGADTQYF. CDR3 nucleotide sequence: TGTGCCAGCAGCTTAGTAGGAGGGGCAGATACGCAGTATTTT.

This rearrangement joins TRBV30 to TRBJ1-1; D is undetermined. The V gene lost 5 bases and the J gene lost 0 bases, with 7 bases spanning the gap. CDR3 size: 12 residues. Germline lookup yields CDR1 GTSNPN and CDR2 SVGIG (reference sequence). CDR3 loop: CAWSAVNTEAFF. The CDR3 DNA follows: TGTGCCTGGTCGGCGGTGAACACTGAAGCTTTCTTT.

V usage is TRBV5-1 and J usage is TRBJ2-1; 12 nucleotides match TRBD2. The V and J ends lost 2 bases and 3 bases, in that order; junction bases with no gene match: 3. This CDR3 contains 16 residues. The germline V gene has CDR1 SGHRS and CDR2 YFSETQ. CDR3 sequence reads: CASSFTTSGGYNEQFF. The CDR3 bases are TGCGCCAGCAGCTTTACGACTAGCGGGGGCTACAATGAGCAGTTCTTC.

The chain recombines TRBV10-2 with TRBJ1-2, with a tentative D call TRBD1 (6 bases). Trimming removed 6 bases from V and 9 bases from J, with 17 bases in between. The CDR3 length is 13 residues. The V gene's germline CDR1 is WSHSY and CDR2 SAAADI. The CDR3, as DNA: TGCGCCAGCAGGGAATCAGGGGTGACTAGCTACACCTTC. This translates into CASRESGVTSYTF.

This chain connects TRBV30 to TRBJ1-3; TRBD1 is a possible D gene (5 bases). The CDR3 contains 14 residues. The germline gives CDR1 GTSNPN, CDR2 SVGIG (reference sequence). V was cut by 2 bases and J by 4 bases, with 12 bases left in between. CDR3 region: CAWSRAGRGNTIYF. The DNA for the CDR3 is TGTGCCTGGAGTCGGGCAGGGAGGGGAAACACCATATATTTT.

This clone was found many times. At the DNA level, this CDR3 is encoded by other sequences in the same sample as well. V usage is TRBV19 and J usage is TRBJ2-7, with D uncertain. The CDR3 has 13 amino acids. Germline loops: CDR1 LNHDA, CDR2 SQIVND (reference sequence). The V end lost 5 bases, the J end lost 2 bases, and 10 bases lay between the germline ends. The CDR3, as DNA: TGTGCCAGTAGTTCAGGATTAACCTACGAGCAGTACTTC. It translates to CASSSGLTYEQYF.